The 30 T cell receptor beta chains presented below share a single source sample, sequenced in a study of identical twins. Using its own MiXCR run on the 5' RACE reads, TCRdb lists one record per CDR3 protein. The sample includes a few hundred thousand distinct CDR3 sequences, about 15% of them seen just once. These data also formed part of another study, on yellow fever vaccine responses in identical twins.

Sequencing was done on a sample of CD4+ T cells sorted from blood. The source of these receptors is a woman between 18 and 30 years old in good health.

This sequence joins TRBV5-5 and TRBJ2-7; possibly TRBD1 for D (6 bases). V dropped 4 bases and J dropped 4 bases, with 12 bases sitting between them. The CDR3 is 13 amino acids. Germline lookup yields CDR1 SGHKS and CDR2 YYEKEE (reference sequence). In DNA, the CDR3 is TGTGCCAGCAGCCACAGGACAGAATACGAGCAGTACGTC. Translating it yields CASSHRTEYEQYV.

DNA for the CDR3: TGTGCCAGCAGTTTATTAGTGGGGACGGGGAACACTGAAGCTTTCTTT. This gives the protein CASSLLVGTGNTEAFF. The chain links TRBV28 to TRBJ1-1; tentative D call: TRBD1 (5 bases). The CDR3 has 16 amino acids. The V end lost 1 base, the J end lost 1 base, and 13 bases lay between the germline ends. The V gene's germline CDR1 is MDHEN and CDR2 SYDVKM.

This clonotype appeared a few times. The V and J genes are TRBV14 and TRBJ2-5, with 9 bases fitting TRBD1. J was trimmed by 6 bases and V by 0 bases; bases with no gene match: 17. Germline CDR1 and CDR2: SGHDN and FVKESK. The CDR3 has 19 residues. The CDR3 reads CASSQDRVLTGGATKTQYF. Written as DNA, the CDR3 is TGTGCCAGCAGCCAAGATCGAGTTTTAACAGGGGGCGCGACGAAGACCCAGTACTTC.

This rearrangement joins TRBV10-2 to TRBJ2-1; D possibly corresponds to TRBD1 (6 bases). V was cut by 8 bases and J by 1 base, with 15 bases left in between. This CDR3 comprises 15 residues. CDR1 is WSHSY and CDR2 is SAAADI in the germline V gene. CDR3 coding DNA: TGCGCCAGCCGCCGGGACATCATGTCCTACAATGAGCAGTTCTTC. Its protein is CASRRDIMSYNEQFF.

The rearrangement uses TRBV5-5 and TRBJ2-2; D is unclear. The CDR3 is 13 amino acids. V was shortened by 2 bases and J by 8 bases, with 10 bases between the two germline ends. Germline assignment: CDR1 SGHKS and CDR2 YYEKEE (reference sequence). CDR3 loop: CASSFRVGGELFF. The CDR3 region has the DNA TGTGCCAGCAGCTTTAGGGTTGGAGGGGAGCTGTTTTTT. The complete variable domain, with remaining parts taken from reference TRBV5-5 and TRBJ2-2, reads DAGVTQSPTHLIKTRGQQVTLRCSPISGHKSVSWYQQVLGQGPQFIFQYYEKEERGRGNFPDRFSARQFPNYSSELNVNALLLGDSALYLCASSFRVGGELFFGEGSRLTVL.

V usage is TRBV6-4 and J usage is TRBJ1-5; D perhaps matches TRBD1 (6 bases). There are 14 residues in the CDR3. V gave up 3 bases and J gave up 5 bases, with 11 bases separating them. Per germline, CDR1 MRHNA and CDR2 SNTAGT. The CDR3 spells CASSEQGGDQPQHF. CDR3 in DNA: TGTGCCAGCAGTGAACAGGGAGGGGATCAGCCCCAGCATTTT.

The chain has TRBV6-1 and TRBJ1-5; D is undetermined. Germline CDR1 reads MNHNS; CDR2 reads SASEGT. The CDR3 covers 13 residues. V dropped 6 bases and J dropped 4 bases, with 10 bases sitting between them. DNA of the CDR3: TGTGCCAGCAGGGTTAAGATTAATCAGCCCCAGCATTTT. Translated, it gives CASRVKINQPQHF.

This clonotype was seen more than once but under ten times. The chain links TRBV18 to TRBJ2-3; tentative D call: TRBD1 (5 bases). In germline, CDR1 is KGHSH, CDR2 LQKENI. This CDR3 has 15 residues. With 6 bases removed from V and 2 bases from J, the gap between germline ends came to 15 bases. The DNA for the CDR3 is TGTGCCAGCTCGCCGACAGAATTAGACACAGATACGCAGTATTTT. Encoded protein: CASSPTELDTDTQYF. The full variable domain, its missing parts supplied by reference TRBV18 and TRBJ2-3, is NAGVMQNPRHLVRRRGQEARLRCSPMKGHSHVYWYRQLPEEGLKFMVYLQKENIIDESGMPKERFSAEFPKEGPSILRIQQVVRGDSAAYFCASSPTELDTDTQYFGPGTRLTVL.

This clonotype occurred a few times. The chain links TRBV24-1 to TRBJ2-1, with 9 bases matching TRBD2. This CDR3 region has 15 residues. From germline, CDR1 is KGHDR and CDR2 SFDVKD. V dropped 4 bases and J dropped 6; count of bases not matched to a gene: 6. CDR3 region: CATSDTPGLANEQFF. The CDR3 DNA sequence: TGTGCCACCAGTGACACCCCGGGACTAGCCAATGAGCAGTTCTTC.

This clonotype came up a few times. The chain couples TRBV28 to TRBJ2-4, with D perhaps being TRBD1 or TRBD2 (6 bases each). The CDR3 consists of 15 residues. V lost 10 bases and J lost 0, with 16 bases in between. Germline V lookup: CDR1 MDHEN, CDR2 SYDVKM. CDR3 sequence (DNA): TGTGCCACCTCGCCGGAGGGGGTAGCCAAAAACATTCAGTACTTC. Amino acids: CATSPEGVAKNIQYF. The entire variable domain, with the rest obtained from reference TRBV28 and TRBJ2-4, is as follows: DVKVTQSSRYLVKRTGEKVFLECVQDMDHENMFWYRQDPGLGLRLIYFSYDVKMKEKGDIPEGYSVSREKKERFSLILESASTNQTSMYLCATSPEGVAKNIQYFGAGTRLSVL.

This clonotype was counted a few times. The rearrangement uses TRBV20-1 and TRBJ2-7; a weak D match, TRBD1 (6 bases). Germline CDR1 DFQATT, CDR2 SNEGSKA (reference sequence). This CDR3 is 12 amino acids long. The V gene lost 3 bases and the J gene lost 2 bases, with 8 bases spanning the gap. In DNA form, the CDR3 reads TGCAGTGCTAGTACAGGGCCCTACGAGCAGTACTTC. Amino acids: CSASTGPYEQYF.

The rearrangement uses TRBV5-1 and TRBJ2-3; D is possibly TRBD2 (5 bases). The ends were cut back, 5 bases at V and 5 bases at J, with 12 bases in the middle. Germline lookup yields CDR1 SGHRS and CDR2 YFSETQ. There are 13 residues in the CDR3. The CDR3 DNA reads as TGCGCCAGCAGTCCGGGAATCGGAGATACGCAGTATTTT. Translation: CASSPGIGDTQYF. Combining the CDR3 with reference TRBV5-1 and TRBJ2-3 gives the whole variable domain KAGVTQTPRYLIKTRGQQVTLSCSPISGHRSVSWYQQTPGQGLQFLFEYFSETQRNKGNFPGRFSGRQFSNSRSEMNVSTLELGDSALYLCASSPGIGDTQYFGPGTRLTVL.

In regard to this clonotype: Compared with germline, one end of the junction differs, possibly owing to a read error. The rearrangement uses TRBV5-1 and TRBJ1-4; the D is unclear. Germline V gives CDR1 SGHRS, CDR2 YFSETQ. The CDR3 has 12 residues. The CDR3 DNA is TGCGCCACCAGCCGAACTAATGAAAAACTGTTTTTT. Its protein product is CATSRTNEKLFF. Full variable domain (outside the CDR3, taken from reference TRBV5-1 and TRBJ1-4): KAGVTQTPRYLIKTRGQQVTLSCSPISGHRSVSWYQQTPGQGLQFLFEYFSETQRNKGNFPGRFSGRQFSNSRSEMNVSTLELGDSALYLCATSRTNEKLFFGSGTQLSVL.

This chain connects TRBV2 to TRBJ2-3; D gene uncertain. Germline CDR1 and CDR2: SNHLY and FYNNEI. Trimming took off 8 bases at V and 1 base at J, with 16 bases between the two ends. This CDR3 region has 15 residues. CDR3 sequence reads: CASLDYSGRTDTQYF. CDR3 bases: TGTGCCAGCTTAGATTACTCAGGCCGCACAGATACGCAGTATTTT.

The V and J genes are TRBV9 and TRBJ2-7, with no clear D. The CDR3 has 14 residues. The V and J ends lost 4 bases and 4 bases respectively, with 15 bases between them. Looked up from germline, CDR1 is SGDLS and CDR2 is YYNGEE. CDR3 region: CASSPQGNVYEQYF. The CDR3 DNA reads as TGTGCCAGCAGCCCCCAAGGGAACGTGTACGAGCAGTACTTC.

This clonotype has just a few counts. CDR3 protein: CASSEETLAKNIQYF. The CDR3 DNA follows: TGTGCCAGCAGTGAAGAGACTCTAGCCAAAAACATTCAGTACTTC. The J gene is TRBJ2-4, the V gene TRBV2; D unclear. Germline V gene lookup returns CDR1 SNHLY and CDR2 FYNNEI. The CDR3 is 15 residues long. Trimming shortened V by 1 base and J by 0 bases, and 7 bases separated the two germline ends.

J is TRBJ1-4 and V is TRBV7-9, with D possibly TRBD1 on 5 matching bases. The germline gives CDR1 SEHNR, CDR2 FQNEAQ (reference sequence). This CDR3 comprises 15 residues. V gave up 3 bases and J gave up 3 bases, with 11 bases separating them. The CDR3 protein is CASSFQGSANEKLFF. The CDR3 DNA is TGTGCCAGCAGCTTCCAGGGCTCAGCTAATGAAAAACTGTTTTTT.

V gene TRBV12-3 or TRBV12-4 combines with J gene TRBJ2-7; weak D call: TRBD1 (6 bases). This CDR3 is built from 13 residues. V was clipped by 6 bases and J by 3 bases, with 12 bases between them. The CDR3 DNA reads as TGTGCCAGCAGCCTGACAGGTGGCTACGAGCAGTACGTC. Translated: CASSLTGGYEQYV.

This chain links TRBV21-1 with TRBJ2-3; TRBD2, as called in the table, went unchecked against the DNA. TRBV21-1 is assigned pseudogene status. The CDR3 extends over 20 amino acids. The CDR3 sequence: CASSKVIGPCASGPFDTQYF. CDR3 DNA sequence: TGTGCCAGCAGCAAAGTTATAGGGCCCTGCGCTAGCGGTCCGTTTGATACGCAGTATTTT.

The V and J genes are TRBV7-9 and TRBJ2-7, with 10 nucleotides matching TRBD2. The CDR3 has 17 residues. The V gene's germline CDR1 is SEHNR and CDR2 FQNEAQ (reference sequence). Trimming at V came to 4 bases and at J to 2 bases, leaving 11 bases not matched to a gene. CDR3 bases: TGTGCCAGCAGCTCCCGGCCCACTAGCGGGACCACCTACGAGCAGTACTTC. Its translation: CASSSRPTSGTTYEQYF. Looking up the rest from reference TRBV7-9 and TRBJ2-7 gives the full variable domain: DTGVSQNPRHKITKRGQNVTFRCDPISEHNRLYWYRQTLGQGPEFLTYFQNEAQLEKSRLLSDRFSAERPKGSFSTLEIQRTEQGDSAMYLCASSSRPTSGTTYEQYFGPGTRLTVT.

The V gene is TRBV7-9, the J gene TRBJ2-7, with 13 bases that match TRBD2. Trimming cost V 0 bases and J 5 bases; bases outside gene matches: 4. In germline, CDR1 is SEHNR, CDR2 FQNEAQ (reference sequence). The CDR3 is 16 residues long. The CDR3: CASSLARLAGGHEQYF. The CDR3 nucleotides are TGTGCCAGCAGCTTAGCGCGACTAGCGGGAGGCCACGAGCAGTACTTC.

This clonotype has at least ten counts. V and J are TRBV2 and TRBJ2-2; D is ambiguous. Per germline, CDR1 SNHLY and CDR2 FYNNEI. The CDR3 sequence is 15 residues long. The V and J ends lost 7 bases and 4 bases respectively, with 16 bases between them. Here the CDR3 DNA reads TGTGCCAGCACGCCGGAAGATAGGGTCACCGGGGAGCTGTTTTTT. Translated: CASTPEDRVTGELFF.

This clonotype was seen a few times. The rearrangement uses TRBV7-9 and TRBJ2-1; D remains unclear. The CDR3 extends over 12 amino acids. V was trimmed by 7 bases and J by 8 bases, leaving 12 bases between them. CDR1 and CDR2 from the germline V gene are SEHNR and FQNEAQ (reference sequence). The CDR3 DNA is TGTGCCAGCACCCCCCAGGACGATGAGCAGTTCTTC. Amino acids: CASTPQDDEQFF.

There are many counts of this clonotype. The rearrangement links TRBV5-1 to TRBJ2-3, with D perhaps TRBD2 (7 bases). The V gene lost 4 bases and the J gene lost 2 bases, with 11 bases spanning the gap. The length of the CDR3 is 14 residues. From germline, CDR1 is SGHRS and CDR2 YFSETQ. In DNA, the CDR3 is TGCGCCAGCAGCAAGGGGGGGCCCACAGATACGCAGTATTTT. As protein: CASSKGGPTDTQYF.

This clonotype has a handful of counts. The chain couples TRBV6-1 to TRBJ2-1, with 7 bases aligning to TRBD1. V was pared by 6 bases and J by 3 bases, with 11 bases of the junction left unmatched. Germline V gene sequence: CDR1 MNHNS, CDR2 SASEGT. CDR3 length: 16 residues. The CDR3 reads CASRGVTGTDYNEQFF. The CDR3 DNA reads TGTGCCAGCAGGGGGGTCACCGGGACAGACTACAATGAGCAGTTCTTC.

This clonotype was seen more than once but under ten times. The chain is built from TRBV15 and TRBJ2-3, with unresolved D. This CDR3 has 12 amino acids. The V end lost 4 bases, the J end lost 3 bases, and 5 bases lay between the germline ends. CDR1 LNHNV and CDR2 YYDKDF come from the germline V gene (reference sequence). CDR3 amino acids: CATSTVTDTQYF. CDR3 DNA: TGTGCCACCAGCACGGTGACAGATACGCAGTATTTT.

This clonotype was counted a few times. V and J are TRBV7-9 and TRBJ2-1, with 7 bases that match TRBD2. V lost 1 base and J lost 3; bases outside the gene matches: 9. Germline CDR1 reads SEHNR; CDR2 reads FQNEAQ (reference sequence). This CDR3 has 17 residues. The CDR3 sequence: CASSLGAGEIDYNEQFF. The DNA for the CDR3 is TGTGCCAGCAGCTTAGGGGCGGGGGAGATAGACTACAATGAGCAGTTCTTC.

This clonotype was counted a single time. The genes are TRBV20-1 and TRBJ1-5, with 9 bases lining up with TRBD1. Germline lookup yields CDR1 DFQATT and CDR2 SNEGSKA (reference sequence). The junction had 9 bases not matched to a gene; V was cut back by 6 bases and J by 3 bases. The CDR3 runs 15 residues. The CDR3 is CSAHPGTGNNQPQHF. Written as DNA, the CDR3 is TGCAGTGCACACCCGGGGACAGGGAACAATCAGCCCCAGCATTTT.

The J gene is TRBJ1-4, the V gene TRBV5-6; D not resolved. V lost 1 base and J lost 8, with 12 bases in between. Germline CDR1 reads SGHDT; CDR2 reads YYEEEE. This CDR3 has 14 residues. The CDR3: CASSLRGKGEKLFF. The CDR3 DNA sequence: TGTGCCAGCAGCTTGCGGGGTAAAGGGGAAAAACTGTTTTTT.

This clonotype occurred many times. Here the CDR3 reads CATSESGPAGVGNEQFF. Here the CDR3 DNA reads TGTGCCACCAGTGAGTCGGGCCCTGCGGGAGTAGGCAATGAGCAGTTCTTC. The rearrangement links TRBV24-1 to TRBJ2-1, with TRBD2 identical over 7 bases. With 4 bases clipped from V and 6 bases from J, the junction kept 14 bases outside the gene matches. Germline assignment: CDR1 KGHDR and CDR2 SFDVKD. This CDR3 region has 17 residues.